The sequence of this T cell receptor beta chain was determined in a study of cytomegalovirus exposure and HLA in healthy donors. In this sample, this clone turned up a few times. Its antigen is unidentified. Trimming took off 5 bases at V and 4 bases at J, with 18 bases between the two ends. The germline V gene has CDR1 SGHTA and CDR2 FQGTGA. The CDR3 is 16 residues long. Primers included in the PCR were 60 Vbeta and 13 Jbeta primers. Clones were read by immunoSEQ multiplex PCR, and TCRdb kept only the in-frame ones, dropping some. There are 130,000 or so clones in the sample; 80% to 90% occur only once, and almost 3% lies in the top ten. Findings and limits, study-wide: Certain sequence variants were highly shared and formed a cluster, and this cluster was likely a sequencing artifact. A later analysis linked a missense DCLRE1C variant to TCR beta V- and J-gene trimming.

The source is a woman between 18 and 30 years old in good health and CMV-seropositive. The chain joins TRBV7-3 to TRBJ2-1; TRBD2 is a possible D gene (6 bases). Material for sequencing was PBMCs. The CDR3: CASSPAGRGGYNEQFF. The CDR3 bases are TGTGCCAGCAGCCCCGCAGGGCGGGGCGGTTACAATGAGCAGTTCTTC.